This entry lists 32 T cell receptor beta chains sequenced from one sample in a study of vaccination and CD4 T cells after COVID-19. The treatment: approximately 11-day PBMC culture with coronavirus spike peptide pools or control peptides (ViraFEST assay). The Oncomine TCR Beta short-read assay was applied to DNA of cultured CD4+ T cells. TCRdb independently ran MiXCR on the PCR reads; one entry per CDR3 protein. The sample has 9,800 or so distinct CDR3 sequences; approximately 40% are singletons. These receptors have no identified antigens. The sample consisted of CD4+ T cells from blood, cultured in vitro. These receptors all come from a human donor who had recovered from COVID-19.

The chain employs TRBV2 and TRBJ2-5; no clear D. V shed 10 bases and J shed 7 bases, with 22 bases lying between them. This CDR3 has 14 residues. Germline V gives CDR1 SNHLY, CDR2 FYNNEI. The CDR3 bases are TGTGCCACCGAGACTCCCCTGACTGGTGGGACCCAGTACTTC. Protein product: CATETPLTGGTQYF.

This chain uses TRBV20-1 with TRBJ1-2, with D possibly matching TRBD1 (5 bases). The V end lost 0 bases, the J end lost 4 bases, and 15 bases lay between the germline ends. This CDR3 contains 15 residues. Germline CDR1 DFQATT, CDR2 SNEGSKA (reference sequence). Written as DNA, the CDR3 is TGCAGTGCTAGAGATATCTCTGGGACTCCCTATGGCTACACCTTC. This translates into CSARDISGTPYGYTF.

V is TRBV20-1 and J is TRBJ1-1, with 9 nucleotides matching TRBD1. V trimming: 6 bases; J trimming: 1 base; junction bases outside the gene matches: 6. There are 14 residues in the CDR3. Germline CDR1 is DFQATT and CDR2 is SNEGSKA (reference sequence). This chain's CDR3 is CSAIQGAPNTEAFF. In nucleotides, the CDR3 is TGCAGTGCCATACAGGGGGCCCCGAACACTGAAGCTTTCTTT.

This chain uses TRBV7-9 with TRBJ2-1, with D possibly TRBD1 on 5 matching bases. The CDR3 runs to 13 residues. CDR1 and CDR2 (germline): SEHNR, FQNEAQ (reference sequence). Trimming took 1 base from V and 11 from J, leaving 12 bases between them. The CDR3 sequence is CASSLGTQGQQFF. The CDR3 DNA sequence: TGTGCCAGCAGCTTAGGGACCCAGGGCCAGCAGTTCTTC.

V usage is TRBV7-2 and J usage is TRBJ1-1; TRBD1 matches at 7 bases. CDR3 length: 16 amino acids. CDR1 and CDR2 (germline): SGHTA, FQGNSA. V was pared by 5 bases and J by 0 bases, with 9 bases of the junction left unmatched. This CDR3 is CASSRAGTVMNTEAFF. The CDR3 DNA reads as TGTGCCAGCAGCCGTGCCGGGACAGTGATGAACACTGAAGCTTTCTTT.

This clonotype appeared a few times. The chain uses TRBV2 and TRBJ2-2; TRBD1 matches at 9 bases. Trimming took 7 bases from V and 4 from J; bases not matched to a gene: 4. The CDR3 covers 14 residues. Germline V gene lookup returns CDR1 SNHLY and CDR2 FYNNEI. CDR3 DNA sequence: TGTGCCAGCAAAGAGACAGGGGGCACCGGGGAGCTGTTTTTT. Translation gives CASKETGGTGELFF.

This clonotype was counted between two and nine times. The chain recombines TRBV6-5 with TRBJ1-2; 7 bases fit TRBD1. Germline values: CDR1 MNHEY, CDR2 SVGAGI. The CDR3 runs to 16 residues. The V and J ends lost 0 bases and 4 bases, in that order; junction bases with no gene match: 8. The CDR3, as DNA: TGTGCCAGCAGTTACTCGGGGACAGCGGAGTCCTATGGCTACACCTTC. Translated, it gives CASSYSGTAESYGYTF.

This chain links TRBV19 with TRBJ1-1; TRBD1 matches at 7 bases. CDR1 LNHDA and CDR2 SQIVND come from the germline V gene (reference sequence). Trimming took 5 bases from V and 4 from J; bases not matched to a gene: 13. This CDR3 has 16 residues. This CDR3 is CASSPQRGGAGTEAFF. In DNA form, the CDR3 reads TGTGCCAGTAGTCCACAACGAGGGGGCGCCGGCACTGAAGCTTTCTTT.

The chain has TRBV7-9 and TRBJ1-2, with TRBD1 matching 9 bases. This CDR3 has 15 amino acids. V lost 4 bases and J lost 4; bases outside the gene matches: 7. CDR1 and CDR2 (germline): SEHNR, FQNEAQ (reference sequence). The CDR3 loop reads CASSSSGQGVYGYTF. The CDR3 bases are TGTGCCAGCAGCTCATCGGGACAGGGAGTCTATGGCTACACCTTC.

Relative to its sample, this clonotype is large (0.1 to 1%). V gene TRBV7-8 combines with J gene TRBJ2-3; 8 nucleotides agree with TRBD2. CDR3 size: 17 residues. Per germline, CDR1 SGHVS and CDR2 FQNEAQ. With V trimmed by 4 bases and J by 7 bases, 16 bases remained unmatched. In DNA form, the CDR3 reads TGTGCCAGCAGCTCCCACCCCTTAGCGGGGAAGGGTTATACGCAGTATTTT. It encodes CASSSHPLAGKGYTQYF.

V usage is TRBV11-3 and J usage is TRBJ1-1; 7 bases align to TRBD1. The V segment lost 7 bases and the J segment 0 bases; nucleotides outside the gene matches: 11. This CDR3 is 16 amino acids long. Germline V CDR1 and CDR2: SGHNT, YENEEA. The CDR3 DNA follows: TGTGCCAGCACCGGGGACAGTGGTTCGTTGAACACTGAAGCTTTCTTT. Protein sequence: CASTGDSGSLNTEAFF. Using reference TRBV11-3 and TRBJ1-1 for the parts outside the CDR3, the full variable domain is EAGVVQSPRYKIIEKKQPVAFWCNPISGHNTLYWYLQNLGQGPELLIRYENEEAVDDSQLPKDRFSAERLKGVDSTLKIQPAELGDSAVYLCASTGDSGSLNTEAFFGQGTRLTVV.

The rearrangement links TRBV2 to TRBJ1-1; D not resolved. Germline V gene data show CDR1 as SNHLY and CDR2 as FYNNEI. V was clipped by 6 bases and J by 0 bases, with 11 bases between them. This CDR3 is 14 amino acids long. The CDR3 DNA reads TGTGCCAGCAGAGCCACAGTAATGAACACTGAAGCTTTCTTT. As protein: CASRATVMNTEAFF.

The CDR3 coding sequence is TGCAGTGCTAGAGATTCGGGGCGGACCCACTACGAGCAGTACTTC. Protein sequence: CSARDSGRTHYEQYF. This chain links TRBV20-1 with TRBJ2-7; D tentatively fits TRBD1 or TRBD2 (5 bases each). Germline CDR1 and CDR2: DFQATT and SNEGSKA (reference sequence). The CDR3 spans 15 residues. V lost 0 bases and J lost 3, with 15 bases in between.

A few counts support this clonotype. The rearrangement links TRBV10-3 to TRBJ2-3, with D hard to call. Trimming stripped 8 bases from V and 2 bases from J, with 11 bases between. The CDR3 extends over 13 amino acids. From germline, CDR1 is ENHRY and CDR2 SYGVKD. The CDR3, as DNA: TGTGCCATCTCTACACTCCTCACAGATACGCAGTATTTT. It encodes CAISTLLTDTQYF.

The chain couples TRBV3-1 to TRBJ1-2; unclear D gene. Germline CDR1 reads LGHDT; CDR2 reads YNNKEL (reference sequence). V was cut by 4 bases and J by 4 bases, with 19 bases left in between. The CDR3 loop spans 16 amino acids. The CDR3 DNA follows: TGTGCCAGCAGCCCGCTCGCGTCCAGTCCGTTCTATGGCTACACCTTC. Protein: CASSPLASSPFYGYTF.

This clonotype appeared a few times. The chain has TRBV20-1 and TRBJ2-1, with D tentatively TRBD2 (5 bases). The CDR3 runs to 12 residues. V was trimmed by 4 bases and J by 6 bases, leaving 10 bases between them. The germline CDR1 and CDR2 sequences are DFQATT and SNEGSKA (reference sequence). CDR3 sequence: CSATDSTNEQFF. The DNA of the CDR3 is TGCAGTGCTACGGACTCCACCAATGAGCAGTTCTTC.

This clonotype turned up a few times. The V gene is TRBV20-1, the J gene TRBJ1-2; D may be TRBD1 (5 bases). Germline V gene data show CDR1 as DFQATT and CDR2 as SNEGSKA (reference sequence). V was shortened by 5 bases and J by 3 bases, with 10 bases between the two germline ends. CDR3 length: 12 amino acids. The CDR3 is CSAQDKDYGYTF. The CDR3 DNA reads TGCAGTGCTCAGGACAAAGACTATGGCTACACCTTC.

CDR3 nucleotides: TGCAGTGCTAGAGGCGGGGCGGGACAGCCCCAGCATTTT. Translated: CSARGGAGQPQHF. This chain links TRBV20-1 with TRBJ1-5; tentatively, D is TRBD1 (5 bases). Germline CDR1 is DFQATT and CDR2 is SNEGSKA (reference sequence). The CDR3 is 13 residues long. Trimming shortened V by 1 base and J by 7 bases, and 11 bases separated the two germline ends.

This clonotype was recorded a few times. V gene TRBV6-5 combines with J gene TRBJ2-5, with 9 bases lining up with TRBD2. The V gene end was trimmed by 4 bases and the J gene end by 1 base; junction bases not matched to a gene: 1. This CDR3 comprises 14 residues. The germline V gene encodes CDR1 MNHEY and CDR2 SVGAGI. CDR3: CASSWGLAQETQYF. CDR3 in DNA: TGTGCCAGCAGTTGGGGACTAGCCCAAGAGACCCAGTACTTC.

The chain employs TRBV12-3 or TRBV12-4 and TRBJ1-2; D perhaps matches TRBD1 (5 bases). This CDR3 comprises 11 residues. Trimming left V 9 bases short and J 5 bases short, with 10 bases between. CDR3 amino acids: CASSTAYGYTF. The CDR3 bases are TGTGCCAGTTCGACAGCATATGGCTACACCTTC.

This clonotype was counted only a few times. The rearrangement uses TRBV25-1 and TRBJ2-3; a possible D gene is TRBD2 (5 bases). The CDR3 totals 12 residues. The germline V gene encodes CDR1 MGHDK and CDR2 SYGVNS. Trimming took off 5 bases at V and 4 bases at J, with 7 bases between the two ends. CDR3 DNA: TGTGCCAGCAGTCTAGCATCAGATACGCAGTATTTT. Its translation is CASSLASDTQYF.

This clonotype has more than one count but fewer than ten. The CDR3 loop reads CASSLQGGNQPQHF. The CDR3 DNA reads TGTGCCAGCAGCTTACAGGGGGGCAATCAGCCCCAGCATTTT. The V gene is TRBV7-9, the J gene TRBJ1-5; TRBD1 aligns across 7 bases. V was clipped by 2 bases and J by 2 bases; unmatched bases: 0. The CDR3 covers 14 residues. Germline V CDR1 and CDR2: SEHNR, FQNEAQ (reference sequence).

This clonotype has a handful of counts. The CDR3 loop is CASSLWLGTYSNQPQHF. CDR3 bases: TGTGCCAGCAGCTTATGGCTGGGGACTTATAGCAATCAGCCCCAGCATTTT. This rearrangement joins TRBV7-9 to TRBJ1-5; perhaps TRBD1 as D (5 bases). The CDR3 covers 17 residues. V shed 2 bases and J shed 0 bases, with 14 bases lying between them. In germline, CDR1 is SEHNR, CDR2 FQNEAQ (reference sequence). The whole variable domain, filled in from reference TRBV7-9 and TRBJ1-5, reads DTGVSQNPRHKITKRGQNVTFRCDPISEHNRLYWYRQTLGQGPEFLTYFQNEAQLEKSRLLSDRFSAERPKGSFSTLEIQRTEQGDSAMYLCASSLWLGTYSNQPQHFGDGTRLSIL.

This chain joins TRBV7-6 and TRBJ1-3, with 10 nucleotides matching TRBD1. J lost 7 bases, V lost 5 bases, and 8 bases had no gene match. Germline CDR1 and CDR2: SGHVS and FNYEAQ. The CDR3 sequence is 15 residues long. The CDR3 region is CASSPDRGQGNTIYF. As DNA, the CDR3 is TGTGCCAGCAGCCCTGACAGGGGGCAGGGTAACACCATATATTTT.

CDR3 loop: CSASRGEAKNIQYF. CDR3 bases: TGCAGTGCTAGTAGGGGTGAGGCCAAAAACATTCAGTACTTC. V gene TRBV20-1 combines with J gene TRBJ2-4; D may be TRBD1 (5 bases). Germline loops: CDR1 DFQATT, CDR2 SNEGSKA (reference sequence). The CDR3 runs to 14 residues. Between the trimmed V and J ends, which lost 3 bases and 1 base, there was a span of 10 bases.

This chain links TRBV30 with TRBJ2-5; TRBD2 matches 7 bases. CDR1 and CDR2 (germline): GTSNPN, SVGIG (reference sequence). The CDR3 extends over 14 amino acids. Unmatched junction bases numbered 12, after V lost 4 bases and J lost 7 bases. As DNA, the CDR3 is TGTGCCTGGAAGACTCTAGCGGTGCAGGGGACCCAGTACTTC. Translated, it gives CAWKTLAVQGTQYF.

The V and J genes are TRBV2 and TRBJ1-6; D gene uncertain. V lost 6 bases and J lost 7, with 4 bases in between. CDR3 size: 11 residues. CDR1 and CDR2 (germline): SNHLY, FYNNEI. The CDR3 nucleotides read TGTGCCAGCAGCAGGAATTCACCCCTCCACTTT. It codes for CASSRNSPLHF.

The genes are TRBV10-3 and TRBJ1-1; 9 positions match TRBD1. There are 14 residues in the CDR3. Germline assignment: CDR1 ENHRY and CDR2 SYGVKD. V was pared by 4 bases and J by 1 base, with 1 base of the junction left unmatched. The CDR3 coding sequence is TGTGCCATCAGTGGGGGACAGGGGAACACTGAAGCTTTCTTT. It specifies CAISGGQGNTEAFF.

The chain recombines TRBV11-2 with TRBJ2-6; D not resolved. Trimming took 5 bases from V and 1 from J, leaving 6 bases between them. Germline-derived CDR1 and CDR2 are SGHAT and FQNNGV. The CDR3 is made up of 14 amino acids. The CDR3 DNA reads TGTGCCAGCAGCGCGGTGTCTGGGGCCAACGTCCTGACTTTC. Protein: CASSAVSGANVLTF.

The V call is TRBV6-2 or TRBV6-3, the J call TRBJ1-5, with D maybe TRBD1 (6 bases). CDR3 size: 15 residues. The V gene's germline CDR1 is MNHEY and CDR2 SVGEGT. The V gene lost 5 bases and the J gene lost 1 base, with 12 bases spanning the gap. Here the CDR3 DNA reads TGTGCCAGCAGTCTTAACAGGGAAAGCAATCAGCCCCAGCATTTT. This codes for CASSLNRESNQPQHF.

This clonotype was counted a few times. The CDR3 sequence: CATSRDVDSYTEAFF. CDR3 nucleotide sequence: TGTGCCACCAGCAGAGATGTGGACAGCTACACTGAAGCTTTCTTT. The chain recombines TRBV15 with TRBJ1-1; D might be TRBD1 (6 bases). CDR1 and CDR2 from the germline V gene are LNHNV and YYDKDF (reference sequence). This CDR3 has 15 residues. Trimming stripped 0 bases from V and 3 bases from J, with 11 bases between. The whole variable domain, remainder taken from reference TRBV15 and TRBJ1-1, is DAMVIQNPRYQVTQFGKPVTLSCSQTLNHNVMYWYQQKSSQAPKLLFHYYDKDFNNEADTPDNFQSRRPNTSFCFLDIRSPGLGDTAMYLCATSRDVDSYTEAFFGQGTRLTVV.

The chain is built from TRBV6-5 and TRBJ2-3; D may be TRBD1 or TRBD2 (5 bases each). The ends were cut back, 2 bases at V and 7 bases at J, with 16 bases in the middle. Germline assignment: CDR1 MNHEY and CDR2 SVGAGI. The CDR3 runs to 15 residues. The chain's CDR3 is CASSYGTLKGYTQYF. Written as DNA, the CDR3 is TGTGCCAGCAGTTACGGGACCCTCAAAGGGTATACGCAGTATTTT.